Below, 22 T cell receptor beta chains from the same sample are listed, as sequenced in a study of cytomegalovirus exposure and HLA in healthy donors. Vbeta (60) and Jbeta (13) primers were used in the PCR. The table came from immunoSEQ multiplex PCR; TCRdb's copy has only in-frame clones and leaves some out. The table records roughly 150,000 clones, 84% of them present only once. Specimen: PBMCs. These receptors all come from a boy aged 2 to 10 in good health and CMV-seronegative.

The genes are TRBV27 and TRBJ1-2; 9 bases agree with TRBD1. The V gene's germline CDR1 is MNHEY and CDR2 SMNVEV (reference sequence). With 2 bases clipped from V and 4 bases from J, the junction kept 8 bases outside the gene matches. CDR3 length equals 16 residues. CDR3 nucleotides: TGTGCCAGCAGTTTAGTCGGACAGGGGATAGGCTATGGCTACACCTTC. It is translated as CASSLVGQGIGYGYTF.

This rearrangement joins TRBV6-5 to TRBJ2-5, with D perhaps TRBD1 (5 bases). V lost 6 bases, J lost 5 bases, and 16 bases lay in between. The CDR3 covers 14 residues. Germline V gives CDR1 MNHEY, CDR2 SVGAGI. The CDR3 loop is CASSIFGQGETQYF. CDR3 sequence (DNA): TGTGCCAGCAGCATCTTCGGGCAGGGTGAGACCCAGTACTTC.

The chain joins TRBV9 to TRBJ1-5, with 8 bases matching TRBD1. The CDR3 has 14 amino acids. CDR1 SGDLS and CDR2 YYNGEE come from the germline V gene. J gave up 6 bases and V 4 bases, and 6 bases lay outside the gene matches. In DNA, the CDR3 is TGTGCCAGCAGCTCGACAGGGGTTGGTCAGCCCCAGCATTTT. It translates to CASSSTGVGQPQHF. Supplemented by reference TRBV9 and TRBJ1-5, the full variable domain reads DSGVTQTPKHLITATGQRVTLRCSPRSGDLSVYWYQQSLDQGLQFLIQYYNGEERAKGNILERFSAQQFPDLHSELNLSSLELGDSALYFCASSSTGVGQPQHFGDGTRLSIL.

V and J are TRBV11-2 and TRBJ1-1; D uncertain. The V gene's germline CDR1 is SGHAT and CDR2 FQNNGV. The CDR3 runs 13 residues. V shed 4 bases and J shed 6 bases, with 12 bases lying between them. Written as DNA, the CDR3 is TGTGCCAGCAGCTATTGGATGGGAGCTGAAGCTTTCTTT. This encodes CASSYWMGAEAFF.

The V gene is TRBV4-1, the J gene TRBJ1-2; no firm D call. Germline lookup yields CDR1 MGHRA and CDR2 YSYEKL. V was pared by 5 bases and J by 4 bases, with 23 bases between. The CDR3 loop spans 17 amino acids. CDR3 in DNA: TGCGCCAGCAGCTCATCCCATCCGAAGGACTCAAGCTATGGCTACACCTTC. Amino acid sequence: CASSSSHPKDSSYGYTF.

This chain connects TRBV28 to TRBJ2-6; 10 bases are shared with TRBD1. V lost 6 bases, J lost 2 bases, and 4 bases stayed unmatched. CDR1 and CDR2 (germline): MDHEN, SYDVKM. This CDR3 has 16 residues. The CDR3 bases are TGTGCCAGCAGGCAAGACAGGGGGCCTGGGGCCAACGTCCTGACTTTC. Amino acid sequence: CASRQDRGPGANVLTF.

This sequence joins TRBV18 and TRBJ2-5, with 9 bases aligning to TRBD2. Germline V gene data show CDR1 as KGHSH and CDR2 as LQKENI. The V gene end was trimmed by 0 bases and the J gene end by 2 bases; junction bases not matched to a gene: 1. This CDR3 has 15 amino acids. CDR3 bases: TGTGCCAGCTCACCACCAGCGGGGGGTCAAGAGACCCAGTACTTC. Its protein product is CASSPPAGGQETQYF.

Concerning this clone itself: Within the sample, other DNA sequences also encode this same CDR3. In DNA form, the CDR3 reads TGCGCCAGCAGCTTGGGTAGCGGCACAGATACGCAGTATTTT. Residues: CASSLGSGTDTQYF. The chain couples TRBV5-1 to TRBJ2-3; tentative D call: TRBD2 (5 bases). Trimming removed 0 bases from V and 1 base from J, with 6 bases in between. The CDR3 contains 14 residues. Per germline, CDR1 SGHRS and CDR2 YFSETQ.

The chain recombines TRBV5-6 with TRBJ2-7, with D tentatively TRBD1 (5 bases). V lost 3 bases, J lost 3 bases, and 7 bases lay in between. CDR3 length: 12 amino acids. Germline CDR1 and CDR2: SGHDT and YYEEEE. This chain's CDR3 is CASSWGSYEQYF. CDR3 nucleotide sequence: TGTGCCAGCAGCTGGGGCAGCTACGAGCAGTACTTC.

V gene TRBV10-3 combines with J gene TRBJ2-1; 7 bases align to TRBD1. Trimming cost V 2 bases and J 4 bases; bases outside gene matches: 14. From germline, CDR1 is ENHRY and CDR2 SYGVKD. The CDR3 spans 18 residues. The CDR3, as DNA: TGTGCCATCAGTGAGGTACAGGGGAAAATCTACATTTACAATGAGCAGTTCTTC. Protein sequence: CAISEVQGKIYIYNEQFF.

The chain employs TRBV19 and TRBJ2-5; possible D gene TRBD2, 6 bases. The J call may be wrong; the DNA end is better matched by TRBJ2-7. The CDR3 loop spans 13 amino acids. CDR1 is LNHDA, CDR2 SQIVND, per germline (reference sequence). Written as DNA, the CDR3 is TGTGCCAGTAGTACCGGGGGATCCTACGAGCAGTACTTC. This sequence encodes CASSTGGSYEQYF.

This clone came up a few times. This chain uses TRBV6-5 with TRBJ2-5; possible D gene TRBD1, 6 bases. The germline gives CDR1 MNHEY, CDR2 SVGAGI. The CDR3 is made up of 15 amino acids. Between the trimmed V and J ends, which lost 0 bases and 7 bases, there was a span of 15 bases. CDR3 nucleotides: TGTGCCAGCAGTTACTCGTGGGGGCTGATTGTGACCCAGTACTTC. The encoded protein is CASSYSWGLIVTQYF.

The V gene is TRBV6-5, the J gene TRBJ2-3; 8 bases match TRBD2. Germline CDR1 MNHEY, CDR2 SVGAGI. V lost 0 bases to trimming and J lost 6 bases; unmatched junction nucleotides: 8. This CDR3 region has 16 residues. In DNA, the CDR3 is TGTGCCAGCAGTTACTCCCCGGGAGGGCCTGTGGATACGCAGTATTTT. Its protein is CASSYSPGGPVDTQYF.

The V call is TRBV15, the J call TRBJ2-7; TRBD1 aligns across 7 bases. V dropped 1 base and J dropped 1; count of bases not matched to a gene: 7. This CDR3 spans 16 amino acids. The V gene's germline CDR1 is LNHNV and CDR2 YYDKDF (reference sequence). The CDR3: CATSRAETGMSYEQYF. CDR3 sequence (DNA): TGTGCCACCAGCAGAGCGGAGACAGGGATGTCCTACGAGCAGTACTTC.

The DNA for the CDR3 is TGTGCCAGCAGCTACGACAGAACTAATGAAAAACTGTTTTTT. Protein: CASSYDRTNEKLFF. This chain uses TRBV13 with TRBJ1-4; D perhaps matches TRBD1 (5 bases). The CDR3 consists of 14 residues. The germline V gene encodes CDR1 PRHDT and CDR2 FYEKMQ (reference sequence). V gave up 4 bases and J gave up 1 base, with 7 bases separating them.

V usage is TRBV7-9 and J usage is TRBJ2-5; a possible D gene is TRBD1 (6 bases). V was pared by 5 bases and J by 1 base, with 14 bases between. The CDR3 totals 15 residues. Germline V CDR1 and CDR2: SEHNR, FQNEAQ (reference sequence). The CDR3 reads CASSPGWGLQETQYF. The CDR3 bases are TGTGCCAGCAGCCCCGGTTGGGGGCTCCAAGAGACCCAGTACTTC.

This clone was seen just once. The chain uses TRBV5-4 and TRBJ2-5, with D maybe TRBD1 (5 bases). The end of the DNA aligns better with TRBJ2-7, so the J call may be wrong. This CDR3 region has 14 residues. CDR1 and CDR2 (germline): SGHNT, YYREEE (reference sequence). The CDR3 DNA is TGTGCCAGCAGTTCAGGGCTGGCGTCCTACGAGCAGTACTTC. Amino acids: CASSSGLASYEQYF.

The rearrangement uses TRBV2 and TRBJ2-1; 10 bases are shared with TRBD2. Germline CDR1 and CDR2: SNHLY and FYNNEI. Unmatched junction bases numbered 8, after V lost 6 bases and J lost 6 bases. The CDR3 has 15 residues. CDR3 sequence reads: CASRILAGDLNEQFF. DNA of the CDR3: TGTGCCAGCAGGATCCTAGCGGGGGACCTCAATGAGCAGTTCTTC.

The rearrangement links TRBV27 to TRBJ1-3, with 9 bases fitting TRBD1. With 3 bases clipped from V and 7 bases from J, the junction kept 4 bases outside the gene matches. CDR1 is MNHEY, CDR2 SMNVEV, per germline (reference sequence). This CDR3 contains 14 residues. The CDR3 sequence is CASSFRGQGNTIYF. Written as DNA, the CDR3 is TGTGCCAGCAGTTTCCGAGGACAGGGGAACACCATATATTTT.

The chain recombines TRBV19 with TRBJ1-3; 9 bases align to TRBD1. Germline-derived CDR1 and CDR2 are LNHDA and SQIVND (reference sequence). The CDR3 extends over 15 amino acids. The trim removed 9 bases at V and 5 bases at J, leaving 11 bases unmatched. CDR3 amino acids: CASQEWTGDRNTIYF. The CDR3 DNA is TGTGCCAGCCAAGAATGGACAGGGGATAGAAACACCATATATTTT.

This chain uses TRBV29-1 with TRBJ2-3; 11 nucleotides align to TRBD2. In germline, CDR1 is SQVTM, CDR2 ANQGSEA. V lost 5 bases to trimming and J lost 2 bases; unmatched junction nucleotides: 6. The CDR3 totals 15 residues. The CDR3 region is CSVSSSGGLTDTQYF. The CDR3 region has the DNA TGCAGCGTTTCCTCTAGCGGGGGGCTCACAGATACGCAGTATTTT.

This chain uses TRBV10-3 with TRBJ1-1, with 7 bases lining up with TRBD1. After removal of 11 bases from V and 1 base from J, the junction contained 13 bases not matched to a gene. There are 15 residues in the CDR3. Germline V gives CDR1 ENHRY, CDR2 SYGVKD. The CDR3 nucleotides are TGTGCCCACGCCGATCCGACAGGGCCGAACACTGAAGCTTTCTTT. Amino acid sequence: CAHADPTGPNTEAFF.